This T cell receptor beta chain is from a study of blood T cell repertoires in COVID-19. Background on the study: The United States, Italy and Spain provided the acute and convalescent COVID-19 samples. From T cells, B-cell-depleted T cells, or PBMCs came the material, which was cDNA or gDNA.

This clone was recorded once. As handled by the study authors: Reference gene primer amplification in the assay estimated nucleated cell counts. The table came from immunoSEQ multiplex PCR; TCRdb's copy has only in-frame clones and leaves some out. V and J calls and clone size come straight from that table; D and trimming were deduced from the DNA. This table holds 40,000 or so clones, about four fifths found once. There are 15 residues in the CDR3. Trimming took 0 bases from V and 3 from J; bases not matched to a gene: 5. CDR1 SGHRS and CDR2 YFSETQ come from the germline V gene. The sequenced sample consisted of peripheral blood. V usage is TRBV5-1 and J usage is TRBJ2-7; 8 bases are shared with TRBD2. The receptor was derived from a man between 65 and 85 years old with acute or convalescent COVID-19. The CDR3 DNA sequence: TGCGCCAGCAGCTTGGCGGATAGCGGGAACTACGAGCAGTACTTC. Its translation is CASSLADSGNYEQYF.